Sequencing of this TCR beta chain was carried out in a study of T cell responses to AZD1222 COVID-19 vaccine. Notes on the study in general: Reports indicate that nearly half of spike-specific TCRs are directed at unmutated variant regions.

It was second doses at about 4 or about 12 weeks that were pooled. As to this clone: The target antigen is unknown.

TCRdb keeps only in-frame clones here, not all; method: immunoSEQ multiplex PCR. Counted here are approximately 130,000 clones, 80% to 95% occurring once; the ten biggest clones make up around 1.1%. V lost 5 bases and J lost 4, with 8 bases in between. CDR1 is SGHTA, CDR2 FQGTGA, per germline. The CDR3 has 13 residues. The chain links TRBV7-3 to TRBJ2-2, with D uncertain. The source was peripheral blood, collected 28 days after the second AZD1222 dose. The sequence came from an adult who received the AZD1222 COVID-19 vaccine. CDR3 in DNA: TGTGCCAGCAGCCTAAGCCCCACCGGGGAGCTGTTTTTT. It yields the protein CASSLSPTGELFF.